Presented here are 15 T cell receptor beta chains from one specimen sequenced in a study of blood T cell repertoires in COVID-19. Sequenced by immunoSEQ multiplex PCR; TCRdb stores in-frame clones only, minus some. The sample has 90,000 to 120,000 clones; about nine tenths are singletons. The sequencing input was peripheral blood. The source of these receptors is a woman aged 25-40 years with acute or convalescent COVID-19.

The chain is built from TRBV4-1 and TRBJ2-7; TRBD2 matches at 9 bases. The CDR3 has 16 amino acids. Trimming took 1 base from V and 3 from J; bases not matched to a gene: 7. CDR1 is MGHRA, CDR2 YSYEKL, per germline. CDR3 sequence: CASSQVSSGGYYEQYF. The CDR3 nucleotides read TGCGCCAGCAGCCAAGTCAGTAGCGGGGGTTACTACGAGCAGTACTTC.

The rearrangement links TRBV19 to TRBJ1-1; 9 bases fit TRBD1. Germline V CDR1 and CDR2: LNHDA, SQIVND (reference sequence). The CDR3 length is 13 residues. The V and J ends lost 6 bases and 7 bases, in that order; junction bases with no gene match: 6. The CDR3 protein is CASRTGQGLEAFF. DNA for the CDR3: TGTGCCAGTAGAACGGGACAGGGACTTGAAGCTTTCTTT.

This clone was recorded once. The rearrangement joins TRBV2 to TRBJ1-1; the D gene is possibly TRBD1 (5 bases). Germline V gene lookup returns CDR1 SNHLY and CDR2 FYNNEI. This CDR3 contains 13 residues. Trimming left V 5 bases short and J 5 bases short, with 12 bases between. This CDR3 is CASSRIGGTEAFF. CDR3 DNA sequence: TGTGCCAGCAGTCGAATCGGGGGGACTGAAGCTTTCTTT.

The chain carries TRBV10-1 and TRBJ2-7; no firm D call. The CDR3 runs to 13 residues. V lost 11 bases and J 2 bases, leaving 16 bases between the germline ends. From germline, CDR1 is WNHNN and CDR2 SYGVQD (reference sequence). The CDR3 DNA reads TGCGCCTATGGAGACGACGGCCCCTACGAGCAGTACTTC. Translation gives CAYGDDGPYEQYF.

V usage is TRBV15 and J usage is TRBJ1-5, with 7 positions matching TRBD1. V was clipped by 0 bases and J by 0 bases; unmatched bases: 14. CDR3 length: 20 amino acids. CDR1 and CDR2 (germline): LNHNV, YYDKDF (reference sequence). CDR3 protein: CATSRDRAVTGSYSNQPQHF. The CDR3 bases are TGTGCCACCAGCAGAGATCGGGCTGTGACAGGGAGCTATAGCAATCAGCCCCAGCATTTT. The full variable domain, its missing parts supplied by reference TRBV15 and TRBJ1-5, is DAMVIQNPRYQVTQFGKPVTLSCSQTLNHNVMYWYQQKSSQAPKLLFHYYDKDFNNEADTPDNFQSRRPNTSFCFLDIRSPGLGDTAMYLCATSRDRAVTGSYSNQPQHFGDGTRLSIL.

The rearrangement joins TRBV25-1 to TRBJ2-3, with 8 positions matching TRBD1. This CDR3 is built from 15 residues. The germline V gene has CDR1 MGHDK and CDR2 SYGVNS. Trimming took 7 bases from V and 7 from J; bases not matched to a gene: 13. This CDR3 reads CASTSKGTGAHTQYF. The CDR3 region has the DNA TGTGCCAGCACCTCGAAAGGGACAGGCGCACATACGCAGTATTTT.

This chain uses TRBV4-1 with TRBJ2-7; 7 positions agree with TRBD2. V was pared by 0 bases and J by 3 bases, with 2 bases of the junction left unmatched. The CDR3 runs to 14 residues. The germline gives CDR1 MGHRA, CDR2 YSYEKL. The CDR3 region has the DNA TGCGCCAGCAGCCAAGACCAGCGGGACTACGAGCAGTACTTC. Translation gives CASSQDQRDYEQYF.

The chain links TRBV7-2 to TRBJ2-7; tentative D call: TRBD2 (6 bases). Trimming removed 1 base at V and 0 bases at J, with 16 bases between. The CDR3 consists of 17 residues. CDR1 and CDR2 (germline): SGHTA, FQGNSA. The CDR3 region is CASSLGETAGSSYEQYF. Here the CDR3 DNA reads TGTGCCAGCAGCTTAGGAGAGACAGCGGGTAGCTCCTACGAGCAGTACTTC.

The chain links TRBV27 to TRBJ1-1; D might be TRBD1 (5 bases). V was pared by 8 bases and J by 0 bases, with 19 bases between. CDR1 and CDR2 (germline): MNHEY, SMNVEV (reference sequence). The CDR3 has 16 residues. CDR3 protein: CASSRTGGLMNTEAFF. The CDR3 coding sequence is TGTGCCAGCTCCCGAACGGGGGGTCTGATGAACACTGAAGCTTTCTTT.

The chain recombines TRBV27 with TRBJ2-7; D ambiguous. CDR1 and CDR2 (germline): MNHEY, SMNVEV (reference sequence). V dropped 0 bases and J dropped 6 bases, with 9 bases sitting between them. The CDR3 is 13 residues long. CDR3 loop: CASSLSWLSEQYF. The CDR3, as DNA: TGTGCCAGCAGTTTATCGTGGCTGTCCGAGCAGTACTTC.

V and J are TRBV4-2 and TRBJ2-1; 11 bases align to TRBD2. The CDR3 spans 17 residues. V was pared by 2 bases and J by 1 base, with 4 bases of the junction left unmatched. CDR1 LGHNA and CDR2 YNFKEQ come from the germline V gene. The CDR3 spells CASSQLTSGSSYNEQFF. In nucleotides, the CDR3 is TGTGCCAGCAGCCAATTAACTAGCGGGAGTTCCTACAATGAGCAGTTCTTC.

CDR3 nucleotide sequence: TGTGCCAGCAGGGGGGGAAGCTCCTACAATGAGCAGTTCTTC. Its protein product is CASRGGSSYNEQFF. This chain joins TRBV27 and TRBJ2-1; weak D call: TRBD2 (6 bases). CDR3 length equals 14 residues. Trimming left V 6 bases short and J 0 bases short, with 9 bases between. CDR1 is MNHEY, CDR2 SMNVEV, per germline (reference sequence).

This chain uses TRBV19 with TRBJ2-1, with TRBD1 as a possible D gene (6 bases). Trimming stripped 4 bases from V and 0 bases from J, with 10 bases between. This CDR3 region has 15 residues. CDR1 and CDR2 (germline): LNHDA, SQIVND (reference sequence). CDR3 bases: TGTGCCAGTAGTAGTCTAGGGGGCTCCTACAATGAGCAGTTCTTC. Protein: CASSSLGGSYNEQFF.

Remarks on this clone: In the same sample, other DNA sequences code for this CDR3. The J gene is TRBJ1-4, the V gene TRBV3-1 (or the pseudogene TRBV3-2); the D gene is possibly TRBD1 (5 bases). V was trimmed by 1 base and J by 8 bases, leaving 11 bases between them. This CDR3 is built from 14 residues. Germline V gene lookup returns CDR1 LGHDT and CDR2 YNNKEL (reference sequence). The CDR3 DNA reads as TGTGCCAGCAGCCAAGTTCAGGGAAGGGAAAAACTGTTTTTT. This gives the protein CASSQVQGREKLFF.

The rearrangement joins TRBV6-4 to TRBJ2-1; TRBD2 matches 8 bases. The CDR3 is 14 amino acids. Germline V gene sequence: CDR1 MRHNA, CDR2 SNTAGT. V shed 4 bases and J 7 bases; nucleotides not matched to a gene: 6. CDR3 in amino acids: CASSGRGGGNEQFF. The DNA of the CDR3 is TGTGCCAGCAGTGGACGGGGGGGCGGAAATGAGCAGTTCTTC.